Each of the 21 T cell receptor beta chains below was sequenced from the same sample in a study of blood T cell repertoires in COVID-19. Clones were sequenced by immunoSEQ multiplex PCR, and TCRdb holds only the in-frame ones, with some missing. Of 200,000 to 300,000 clones listed, around 85% were seen once; the top ten hold about 3.3%. Material for sequencing was PBMCs or T cells enriched from blood (not recorded which). These receptors all come from a woman aged 40 to 49 with acute COVID-19.

The chain recombines TRBV29-1 with TRBJ1-4; D gene ambiguous. The CDR3 spans 12 residues. Germline V gene lookup returns CDR1 SQVTM and CDR2 ANQGSEA. The V end was cut by 5 bases, the J end by 0 bases, with 4 bases between. The CDR3 DNA follows: TGCAGCGTTTCCGCAACTAATGAAAAACTGTTTTTT. This codes for CSVSATNEKLFF.

The chain is built from TRBV5-4 and TRBJ2-5; unclear D gene. Germline V gives CDR1 SGHNT, CDR2 YYREEE (reference sequence). Trimming cost V 0 bases and J 2 bases, with 5 bases left between them. The CDR3 sequence is 13 residues long. The CDR3 reads CASSLGSQETQYF. CDR3 nucleotides: TGTGCCAGCAGCTTGGGCAGTCAAGAGACCCAGTACTTC.

The chain recombines TRBV5-1 with TRBJ2-7, with TRBD1 identical over 9 bases. Per germline, CDR1 SGHRS and CDR2 YFSETQ. With V trimmed by 3 bases and J by 3 bases, 4 bases remained unmatched. This CDR3 is built from 14 residues. The CDR3 loop reads CASSYRGPGYEQYF. DNA of the CDR3: TGCGCCAGCAGCTACAGGGGGCCGGGCTACGAGCAGTACTTC.

This clone was detected once. This sequence joins TRBV5-1 and TRBJ2-2; 9 bases match TRBD1. Germline V lookup: CDR1 SGHRS, CDR2 YFSETQ. The V segment lost 4 bases and the J segment 6 bases; nucleotides outside the gene matches: 4. The CDR3 has 14 residues. The CDR3 coding sequence is TGCGCCAGCAGCAGCAGACAGGGGGCCGGGGAGCTGTTTTTT. Its translation: CASSSRQGAGELFF.

J is TRBJ2-7 and V is TRBV5-1, with no clear D. The CDR3 length is 13 residues. Germline V gene sequence: CDR1 SGHRS, CDR2 YFSETQ. Trimming cost V 0 bases and J 5 bases, with 9 bases left between them. CDR3 region: CASSLASVHEQYF. Written as DNA, the CDR3 is TGCGCCAGCAGCTTGGCCTCGGTCCACGAGCAGTACTTC.

The chain combines TRBV4-1 with TRBJ2-7, with 10 positions matching TRBD2. Trimming at V came to 4 bases and at J to 0 bases, leaving 9 bases not matched to a gene. This CDR3 spans 17 amino acids. Germline CDR1 reads MGHRA; CDR2 reads YSYEKL. The CDR3: CASSPVTSGASSYEQYF. The CDR3 nucleotides read TGCGCCAGCAGCCCCGTCACTAGCGGGGCGAGCTCCTACGAGCAGTACTTC.

This clone appeared once. The gene calls are TRBV4-1 and TRBJ1-2; D not resolved. The CDR3 extends over 14 amino acids. V gave up 2 bases and J gave up 2 bases, with 9 bases separating them. The germline gives CDR1 MGHRA, CDR2 YSYEKL. The CDR3 nucleotides are TGCGCCAGCAGCCAATTGGTAGTAAACTATGGCTACACCTTC. This encodes CASSQLVVNYGYTF.

The chain is built from TRBV27 and TRBJ1-3; no reliable D call. The CDR3 covers 15 residues. V lost 3 bases and J 0 bases, leaving 9 bases between the germline ends. Germline values: CDR1 MNHEY, CDR2 SMNVEV (reference sequence). The CDR3 protein is CASSFRGFSGNTIYF. The CDR3 DNA is TGTGCCAGCAGTTTCCGGGGTTTCTCTGGAAACACCATATATTTT.

The V and J genes are TRBV9 and TRBJ1-1; D is undetermined. CDR1 and CDR2 from the germline V gene are SGDLS and YYNGEE. The CDR3 loop spans 14 amino acids. The V gene lost 0 bases and the J gene lost 4 bases, with 10 bases spanning the gap. CDR3 DNA: TGTGCCAGCAGCGTAGGTAACAGACCCACTGAAGCTTTCTTT. It is translated as CASSVGNRPTEAFF.

This clone appeared once. The V call is TRBV29-1, the J call TRBJ2-1; TRBD2 might be the D (5 bases). Germline assignment: CDR1 SQVTM and CDR2 ANQGSEA. Between the trimmed V and J ends, which lost 4 bases and 6 bases, there was a span of 13 bases. This CDR3 contains 13 residues. For the CDR3, the DNA is TGCAGCGTTGTTGAGGGAGTACGCAATGAGCAGTTCTTC. Translated: CSVVEGVRNEQFF.

This sequence joins TRBV21-1 and TRBJ1-5; no DNA check was done on the table's D call, TRBD1. TRBV21-1 is a recognized pseudogene. The CDR3 runs to 18 residues. CDR3 in amino acids: CASVRFFNGTESNQPQHF. DNA of the CDR3: TGTGCCAGCGTCCGGTTCTTCAACGGGACAGAAAGCAATCAGCCCCAGCATTTT.

The chain links TRBV30 to TRBJ2-7; 11 bases are a match to TRBD2. The V gene's germline CDR1 is GTSNPN and CDR2 SVGIG (reference sequence). This CDR3 comprises 14 residues. V gave up 4 bases and J gave up 3 bases; unmatched junction bases: 5. The CDR3 reads CAWKGLAESYEQYF. CDR3 DNA sequence: TGTGCCTGGAAGGGACTAGCGGAAAGCTACGAGCAGTACTTC.

The gene calls are TRBV7-3 and TRBJ2-4; possible D gene TRBD1, 5 bases. Trimming pared 8 bases from V and 1 base from J, leaving 9 bases between. This CDR3 contains 13 residues. CDR1 is SGHTA, CDR2 FQGTGA, per germline. The CDR3 reads CASPGWAKNIQYF. CDR3 sequence (DNA): TGTGCCAGCCCAGGGTGGGCCAAAAACATTCAGTACTTC. The whole variable domain, remainder taken from reference TRBV7-3 and TRBJ2-4, is GAGVSQTPSNKVTEKGKYVELRCDPISGHTALYWYRQSLGQGPEFLIYFQGTGAADDSGLPNDRFFAVRPEGSVSTLKIQRTERGDSAVYLCASPGWAKNIQYFGAGTRLSVL.

V usage is TRBV7-3 and J usage is TRBJ2-1; 8 bases are shared with TRBD2. The CDR3 length is 13 residues. Germline CDR1 and CDR2: SGHTA and FQGTGA. V lost 5 bases, J lost 6 bases, and 3 bases stayed unmatched. This CDR3 reads CASSRTSGNEQFF. CDR3 bases: TGTGCCAGCAGCCGAACTAGCGGCAATGAGCAGTTCTTC. The whole variable domain, remainder taken from reference TRBV7-3 and TRBJ2-1, is GAGVSQTPSNKVTEKGKYVELRCDPISGHTALYWYRQSLGQGPEFLIYFQGTGAADDSGLPNDRFFAVRPEGSVSTLKIQRTERGDSAVYLCASSRTSGNEQFFGPGTRLTVL.

The V and J genes are TRBV6-5 and TRBJ2-3, with 7 bases lining up with TRBD1. Trimming at V came to 6 bases and at J to 3 bases, leaving 6 bases not matched to a gene. CDR3 length: 14 amino acids. The germline gives CDR1 MNHEY, CDR2 SVGAGI. The CDR3 reads CASRHTGVTDTQYF. In nucleotides, the CDR3 is TGTGCCAGCAGACATACAGGGGTGACAGATACGCAGTATTTT.

This chain joins TRBV29-1 and TRBJ1-2; D might be TRBD1 (5 bases). This CDR3 has 11 amino acids. V was pared by 4 bases and J by 8 bases, with 11 bases between. Germline lookup yields CDR1 SQVTM and CDR2 ANQGSEA. The CDR3 nucleotides are TGCAGCGTTGGGGGCCAGGGAGGCTACACCTTC. Its protein is CSVGGQGGYTF.

The rearrangement links TRBV5-8 to TRBJ2-2, with TRBD2 matching over 8 bases. Germline lookup yields CDR1 SGHTS and CDR2 YDEGEE. This CDR3 spans 17 amino acids. With 2 bases clipped from V and 1 base from J, the junction kept 7 bases outside the gene matches. In DNA form, the CDR3 reads TGTGCCAGCAGCTTCCCTACTAGCGGCCAGAACACCGGGGAGCTGTTTTTT. The encoded protein is CASSFPTSGQNTGELFF. Combining the CDR3 with reference TRBV5-8 and TRBJ2-2 gives the whole variable domain EAGVTQSPTHLIKTRGQQATLRCSPISGHTSVYWYQQALGLGLQFLLWYDEGEERNRGNFPPRFSGRQFPNYSSELNVNALELEDSALYLCASSFPTSGQNTGELFFGEGSRLTVL.

V is TRBV9 and J is TRBJ1-3; D unclear. The CDR3 consists of 15 residues. Deletions cut 3 bases from V and 0 bases from J, with 10 bases between. Looked up from germline, CDR1 is SGDLS and CDR2 is YYNGEE. The CDR3 sequence is CASSETPLSGNTIYF. Here the CDR3 DNA reads TGTGCCAGCAGCGAGACACCTCTCTCTGGAAACACCATATATTTT.

Only one count was recorded for this clone. The chain is built from TRBV5-1 and TRBJ2-7, with 9 positions matching TRBD1. CDR1 and CDR2 (germline): SGHRS, YFSETQ. CDR3 length: 15 residues. J lost 4 bases, V lost 2 bases, and 7 bases had no gene match. The CDR3 DNA follows: TGCGCCAGCAGCTTCGGGGACAGGGACCCTTACGAGCAGTACTTC. Translation: CASSFGDRDPYEQYF.

This clone was detected only a few times. The genes are TRBV18 and TRBJ1-6; 7 bases align to TRBD1. This CDR3 spans 14 amino acids. Per the germline V gene, CDR1 is KGHSH and CDR2 is LQKENI. V gave up 2 bases and J gave up 9 bases; unmatched junction bases: 4. The CDR3 DNA follows: TGTGCCAGCTCACCAACTGGACAGGCTTCACCCCTCCACTTT. This gives the protein CASSPTGQASPLHF.

About this clone itself: Other DNA sequences in this specimen translate into the identical CDR3. The chain links TRBV7-8 to TRBJ2-3; TRBD2 matches 9 bases. The germline CDR1 and CDR2 sequences are SGHVS and FQNEAQ. V shed 1 base and J 2 bases; nucleotides not matched to a gene: 4. The CDR3 loop spans 16 amino acids. The CDR3 protein is CASSLVAGADTDTQYF. As DNA, the CDR3 is TGTGCCAGCAGCTTAGTAGCGGGGGCTGACACAGATACGCAGTATTTT.